This record concerns one T cell receptor beta chain sequence. Its antigen remains unidentified. The CDR3 is made up of 16 amino acids. CDR1 and CDR2 from the germline V gene are SNHLY and FYNNEI. V gave up 1 base and J gave up 4 bases, with 16 bases separating them. The data were obtained in a study of cytomegalovirus exposure and HLA in healthy donors. Looking at the study overall: A later analysis reported the same platform for the approximately 110 validation repertoires and the 666 first-cohort repertoires.

Sequenced by immunoSEQ multiplex PCR; TCRdb stores in-frame clones only, minus some. The table records approximately 80,000 clones, over 85% of them present only once. Whole-study findings and limits: Most TCR sequences proved rare, with some public TCRs found in many donors.

The sequence derives from a woman in her 30s in good health and CMV-seronegative. V is TRBV2 and J is TRBJ1-2, with D maybe TRBD1 (6 bases). What was sequenced was PBMCs. CDR3 residues: CASSEDEVDRSYGYTF. In DNA, the CDR3 is TGTGCCAGCAGTGAAGATGAGGTCGACAGGAGCTATGGCTACACCTTC.